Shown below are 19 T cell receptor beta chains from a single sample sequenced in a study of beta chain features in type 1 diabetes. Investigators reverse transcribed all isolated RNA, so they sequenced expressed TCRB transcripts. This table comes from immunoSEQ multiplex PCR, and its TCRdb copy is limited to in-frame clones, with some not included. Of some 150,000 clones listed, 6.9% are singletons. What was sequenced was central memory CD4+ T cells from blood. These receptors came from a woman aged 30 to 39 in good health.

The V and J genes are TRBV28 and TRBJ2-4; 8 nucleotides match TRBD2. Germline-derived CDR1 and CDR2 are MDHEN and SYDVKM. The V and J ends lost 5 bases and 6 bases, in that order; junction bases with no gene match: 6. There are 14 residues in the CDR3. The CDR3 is CASSRSGGANIQYF. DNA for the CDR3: TGTGCCAGCAGTCGTTCGGGGGGGGCAAACATTCAGTACTTC.

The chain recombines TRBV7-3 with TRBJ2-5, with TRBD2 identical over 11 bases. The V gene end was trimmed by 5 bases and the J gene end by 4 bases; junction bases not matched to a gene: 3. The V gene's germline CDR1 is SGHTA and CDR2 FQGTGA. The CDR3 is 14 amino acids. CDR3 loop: CASSKGLAGETQYF. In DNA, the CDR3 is TGTGCCAGCAGCAAAGGACTAGCGGGAGAGACCCAGTACTTC.

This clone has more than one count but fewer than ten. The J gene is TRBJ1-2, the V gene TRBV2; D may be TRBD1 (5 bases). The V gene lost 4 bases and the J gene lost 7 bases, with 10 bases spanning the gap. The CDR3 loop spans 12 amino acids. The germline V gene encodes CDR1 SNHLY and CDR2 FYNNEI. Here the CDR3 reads CASSVGVGGYTF. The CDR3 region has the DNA TGTGCCAGCAGTGTAGGGGTCGGTGGCTACACCTTC.

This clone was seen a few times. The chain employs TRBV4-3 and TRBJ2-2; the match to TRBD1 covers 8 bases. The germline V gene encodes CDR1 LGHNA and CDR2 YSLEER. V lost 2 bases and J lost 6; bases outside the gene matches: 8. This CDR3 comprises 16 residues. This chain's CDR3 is CASSQIAGGVAGELFF. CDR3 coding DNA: TGCGCCAGCAGCCAAATTGCAGGGGGCGTCGCCGGGGAGCTGTTTTTT.

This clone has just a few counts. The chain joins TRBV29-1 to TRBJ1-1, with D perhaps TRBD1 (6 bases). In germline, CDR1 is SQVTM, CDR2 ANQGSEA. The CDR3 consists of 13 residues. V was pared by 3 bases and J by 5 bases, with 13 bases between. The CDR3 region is CSVDGQGRTEAFF. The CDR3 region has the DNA TGCAGCGTTGACGGGCAGGGGCGAACTGAAGCTTTCTTT.

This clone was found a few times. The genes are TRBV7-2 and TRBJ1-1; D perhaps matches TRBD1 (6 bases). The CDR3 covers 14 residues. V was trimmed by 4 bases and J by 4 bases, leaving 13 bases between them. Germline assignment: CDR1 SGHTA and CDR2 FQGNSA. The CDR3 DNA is TGTGCCAGCAGCTCACAGGGCTTTGGCACTGAAGCTTTCTTT. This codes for CASSSQGFGTEAFF.

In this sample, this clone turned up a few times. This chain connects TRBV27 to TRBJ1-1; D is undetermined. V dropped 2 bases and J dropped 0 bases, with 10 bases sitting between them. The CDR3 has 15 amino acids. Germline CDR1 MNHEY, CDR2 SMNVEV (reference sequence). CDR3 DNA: TGTGCCAGCAGTTTAGGGAGTCAAATGAACACTGAAGCTTTCTTT. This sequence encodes CASSLGSQMNTEAFF.

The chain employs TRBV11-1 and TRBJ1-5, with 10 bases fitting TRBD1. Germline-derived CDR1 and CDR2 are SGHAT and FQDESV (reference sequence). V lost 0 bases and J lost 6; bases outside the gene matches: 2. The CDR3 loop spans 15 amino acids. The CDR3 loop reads CASSLATGGVQPQHF. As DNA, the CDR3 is TGTGCCAGCAGCTTAGCGACAGGGGGCGTTCAGCCCCAGCATTTT.

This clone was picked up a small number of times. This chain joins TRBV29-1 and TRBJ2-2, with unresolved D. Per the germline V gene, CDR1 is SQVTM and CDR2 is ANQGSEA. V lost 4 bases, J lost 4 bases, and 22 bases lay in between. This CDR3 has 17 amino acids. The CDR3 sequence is CSVVSPGTTPSTGELFF. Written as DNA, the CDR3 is TGCAGCGTTGTATCACCAGGAACCACCCCGAGCACCGGGGAGCTGTTTTTT.

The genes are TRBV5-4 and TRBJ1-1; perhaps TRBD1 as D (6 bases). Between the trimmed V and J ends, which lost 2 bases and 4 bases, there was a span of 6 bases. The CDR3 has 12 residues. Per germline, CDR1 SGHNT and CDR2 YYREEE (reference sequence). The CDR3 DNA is TGTGCCAGCAGCTTACAGGGCACTGAAGCTTTCTTT. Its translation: CASSLQGTEAFF.

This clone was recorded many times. The CDR3: CASSLTNNEQFF. CDR3 nucleotides: TGTGCCAGCTCTCTAACCAACAATGAGCAGTTCTTC. V gene TRBV18 combines with J gene TRBJ2-1; no definite D call. Trimming took off 6 bases at V and 5 bases at J, with 8 bases between the two ends. This CDR3 has 12 amino acids. Germline V CDR1 and CDR2: KGHSH, LQKENI.

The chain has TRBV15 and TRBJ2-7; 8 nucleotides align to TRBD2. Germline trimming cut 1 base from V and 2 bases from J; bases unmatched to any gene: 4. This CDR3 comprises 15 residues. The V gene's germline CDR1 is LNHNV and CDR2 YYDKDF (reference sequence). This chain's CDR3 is CATSRAAGLAYEQYF. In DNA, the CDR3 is TGTGCCACCAGCAGAGCCGCGGGACTAGCCTACGAGCAGTACTTC.

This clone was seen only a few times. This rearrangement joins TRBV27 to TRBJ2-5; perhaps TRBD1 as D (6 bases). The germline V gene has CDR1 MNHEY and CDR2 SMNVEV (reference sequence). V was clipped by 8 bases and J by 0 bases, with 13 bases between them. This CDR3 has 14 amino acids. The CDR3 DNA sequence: TGTGCCAGCCGACAGGATTGGTACCAAGAGACCCAGTACTTC. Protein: CASRQDWYQETQYF.

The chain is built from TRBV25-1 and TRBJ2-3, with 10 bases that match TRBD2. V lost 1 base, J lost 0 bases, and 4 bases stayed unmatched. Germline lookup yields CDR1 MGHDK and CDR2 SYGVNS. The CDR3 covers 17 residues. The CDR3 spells CASSEFTTSGSTDTQYF. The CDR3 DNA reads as TGTGCCAGCAGTGAATTTACGACTAGCGGGAGCACAGATACGCAGTATTTT. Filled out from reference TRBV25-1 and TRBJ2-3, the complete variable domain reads EADIYQTPRYLVIGTGKKITLECSQTMGHDKMYWYQQDPGMELHLIHYSYGVNSTEKGDLSSESTVSRIRTEHFPLTLESARPSHTSQYLCASSEFTTSGSTDTQYFGPGTRLTVL.

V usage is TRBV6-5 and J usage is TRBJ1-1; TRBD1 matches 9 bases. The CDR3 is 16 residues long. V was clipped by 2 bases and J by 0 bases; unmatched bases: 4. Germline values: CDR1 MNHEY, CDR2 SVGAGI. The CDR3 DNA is TGTGCCAGCAGTTACGACAGGGGGTATGTGAACACTGAAGCTTTCTTT. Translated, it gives CASSYDRGYVNTEAFF.

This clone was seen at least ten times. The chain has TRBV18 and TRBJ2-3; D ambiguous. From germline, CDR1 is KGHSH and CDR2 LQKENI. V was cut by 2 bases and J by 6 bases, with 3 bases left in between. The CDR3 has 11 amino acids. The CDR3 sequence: CASSPSDTQYF. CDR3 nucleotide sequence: TGTGCCAGCTCACCATCTGATACGCAGTATTTT. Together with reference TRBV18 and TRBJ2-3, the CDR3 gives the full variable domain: NAGVMQNPRHLVRRRGQEARLRCSPMKGHSHVYWYRQLPEEGLKFMVYLQKENIIDESGMPKERFSAEFPKEGPSILRIQQVVRGDSAAYFCASSPSDTQYFGPGTRLTVL.

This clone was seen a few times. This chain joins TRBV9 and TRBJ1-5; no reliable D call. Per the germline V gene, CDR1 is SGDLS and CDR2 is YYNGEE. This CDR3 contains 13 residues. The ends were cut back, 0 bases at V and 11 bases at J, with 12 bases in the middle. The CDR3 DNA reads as TGTGCCAGCAGCGTAGAACCGACGGCGGCCCAGCATTTT. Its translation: CASSVEPTAAQHF.

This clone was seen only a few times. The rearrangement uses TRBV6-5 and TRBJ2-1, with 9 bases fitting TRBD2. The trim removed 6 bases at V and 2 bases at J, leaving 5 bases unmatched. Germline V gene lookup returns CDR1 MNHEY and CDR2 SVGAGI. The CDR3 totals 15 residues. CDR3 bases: TGTGCCAGCAGATATAGCGGGAGTGCCTACAATGAGCAGTTCTTC. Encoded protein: CASRYSGSAYNEQFF.

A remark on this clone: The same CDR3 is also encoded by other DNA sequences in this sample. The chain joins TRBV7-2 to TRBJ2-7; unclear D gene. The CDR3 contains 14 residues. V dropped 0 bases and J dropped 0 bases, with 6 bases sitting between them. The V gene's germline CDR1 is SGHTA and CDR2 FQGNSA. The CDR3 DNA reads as TGTGCCAGCAGCTTAGCGGTGAGCTCCTACGAGCAGTACTTC. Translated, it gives CASSLAVSSYEQYF.